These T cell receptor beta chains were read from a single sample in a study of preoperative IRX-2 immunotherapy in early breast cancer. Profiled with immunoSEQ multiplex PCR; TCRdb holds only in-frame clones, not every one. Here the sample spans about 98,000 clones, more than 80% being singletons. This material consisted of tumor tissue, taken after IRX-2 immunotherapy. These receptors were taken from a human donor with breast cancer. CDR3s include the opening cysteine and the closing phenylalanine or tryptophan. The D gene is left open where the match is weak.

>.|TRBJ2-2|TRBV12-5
CASAVSGALNTGELFF
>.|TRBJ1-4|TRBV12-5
CASTSGLEKLFF
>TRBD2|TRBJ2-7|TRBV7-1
CASSSSSGSYEQYF
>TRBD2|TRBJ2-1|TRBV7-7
CASSPLAGGNNEQFF
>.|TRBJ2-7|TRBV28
CASTPGRTYEQYF
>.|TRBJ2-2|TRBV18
CASSRYTGELFF
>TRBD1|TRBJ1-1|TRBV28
CASEGTVNTEAFF
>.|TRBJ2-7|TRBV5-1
CASSTSGTGSYEQYF
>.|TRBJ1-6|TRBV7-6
CASSLAYRTNSNSPLHF
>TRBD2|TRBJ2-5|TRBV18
CASSPSDLAGEETQYF
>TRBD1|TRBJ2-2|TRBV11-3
CASIEGAWNTGELFF
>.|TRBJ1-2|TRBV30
CAWSDTGGYTF
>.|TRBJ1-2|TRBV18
CASSPGQGSGYTF
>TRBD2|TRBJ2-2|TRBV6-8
CASSSRGGNTGELFF
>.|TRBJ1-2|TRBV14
CASSQATGMNYGYTF
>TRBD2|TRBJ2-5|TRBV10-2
CASSSLAGDETQYF
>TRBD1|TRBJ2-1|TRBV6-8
CASSSPRDRGWNNEQFF
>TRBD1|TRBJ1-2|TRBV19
CASRLDRGHSYGYTF
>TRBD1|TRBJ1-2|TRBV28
CASSDSGTGSRYTF
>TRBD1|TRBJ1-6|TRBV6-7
CASSHRGQGSPLHF
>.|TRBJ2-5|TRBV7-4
CASSLTFGETQYF
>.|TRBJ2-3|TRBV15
CATSRDPPGQGRADTQYF
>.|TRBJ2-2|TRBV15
CATSRRVLNTGELFF
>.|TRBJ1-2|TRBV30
CAWSPTMAGYTF
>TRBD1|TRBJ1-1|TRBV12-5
CASEGQGATEAFF
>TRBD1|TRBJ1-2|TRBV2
CASTPRQGHYGYTF
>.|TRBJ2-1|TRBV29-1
CSVPGMSYNEQFF
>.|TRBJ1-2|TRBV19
CASSTGVVNGYTF
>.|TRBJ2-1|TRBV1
CASSRGQGPPGQNEQFF
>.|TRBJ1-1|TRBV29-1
CSVEVTGNTEAFF
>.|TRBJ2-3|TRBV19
CASSNLEVAGTDTQYF
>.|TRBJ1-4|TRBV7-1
CASTLAGPRNEKLFF
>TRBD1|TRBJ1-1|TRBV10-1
CASSEGRQGNTEAFF
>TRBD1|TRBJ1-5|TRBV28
CASSTLGQGYQPQHF
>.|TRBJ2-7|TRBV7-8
CASNLEHSSYEQYF
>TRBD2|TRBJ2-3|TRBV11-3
CASSQGTSGIDTQYF
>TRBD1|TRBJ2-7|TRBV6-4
CASTRTGGYEQYF
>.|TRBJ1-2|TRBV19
CASSPQSGGYTF
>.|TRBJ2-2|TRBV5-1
CASSLRTLANTGELFF
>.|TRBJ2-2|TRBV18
CASSPPNRGYTGELFF
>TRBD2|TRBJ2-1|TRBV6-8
CASSYPHGLAGVSAWEQFF
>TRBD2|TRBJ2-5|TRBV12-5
CASIDGTRETQYF
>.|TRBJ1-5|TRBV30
CAWRDRRGGNQPQHF
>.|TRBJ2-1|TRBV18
CASSPATQREQFF
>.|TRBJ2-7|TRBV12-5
CASGLVRDRGYEQYF
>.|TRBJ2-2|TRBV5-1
CASSLGLDIGELFF
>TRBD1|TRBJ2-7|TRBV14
CASSARQGYSEQYF
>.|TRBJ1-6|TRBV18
CASSPTAVDSPLHF
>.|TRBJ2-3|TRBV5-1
CASSLGANLDTQYF
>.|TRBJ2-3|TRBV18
CASSPSTDTQYF
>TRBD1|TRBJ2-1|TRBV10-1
CASSESADRGPGEQFF
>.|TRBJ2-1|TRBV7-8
CASSPRGSGLTYNEQFF
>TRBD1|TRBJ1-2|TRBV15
CATSRVGGGGYGYTF
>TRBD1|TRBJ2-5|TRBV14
CASSQGDRGKETQYF
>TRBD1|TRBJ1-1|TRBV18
CASSPIQGGTEAFF
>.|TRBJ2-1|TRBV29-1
CSVETSLGNEQFF
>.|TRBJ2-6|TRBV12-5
CASGPMSSGANVLTF
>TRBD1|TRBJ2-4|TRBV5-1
CASSLDGQGGNIQYF
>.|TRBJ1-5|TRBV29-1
CSVEGGGAGNQPQHF